The source of this T cell receptor (beta chain) is a study of OX40 agonist ivuxolimab in advanced cancers. Study-wide context: Patients received intravenous ivuxolimab every 2 weeks at 0.01 to 10 mg/kg. Regarding the study as a whole: Averaged across samples, CD8+ T cells carried more expanded clones than CD4+ did.

This clone has just one count. Antigen unknown. The CDR3 is made up of 15 amino acids. The germline V gene encodes CDR1 SGHVS and CDR2 FQNEAQ. The V end was cut by 2 bases, the J end by 2 bases, with 12 bases between. Clones were sequenced by immunoSEQ multiplex PCR, and TCRdb holds only the in-frame ones, with some missing. This sample has 100,000 to 150,000 clones, with 90% found just once. Sample: CD4+ or CD8+ T cells sorted from blood, taken in a trial of the OX40 agonist ivuxolimab. The V gene is TRBV7-8, the J gene TRBJ1-2; the D gene is possibly TRBD1 (5 bases). This receptor was taken from an adult with an advanced solid tumor such as melanoma, head and neck, liver or kidney cancer. The CDR3 nucleotides read TGTGCCAGCAGCTTACTTGCGGGGGACAACTATGGCTACACCTTC. Translated: CASSLLAGDNYGYTF.